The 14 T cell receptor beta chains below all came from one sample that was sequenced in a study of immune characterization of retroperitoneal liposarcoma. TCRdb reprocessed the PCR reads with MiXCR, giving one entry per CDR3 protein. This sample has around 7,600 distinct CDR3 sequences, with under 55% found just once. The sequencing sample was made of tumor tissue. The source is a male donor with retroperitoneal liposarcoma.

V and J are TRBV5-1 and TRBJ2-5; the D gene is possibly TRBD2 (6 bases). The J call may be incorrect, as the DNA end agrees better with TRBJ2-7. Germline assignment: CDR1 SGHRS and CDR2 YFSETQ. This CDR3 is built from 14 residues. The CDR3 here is CASSLAGNSYEQYF. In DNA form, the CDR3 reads TGCGCCAGCAGTCTGGCGGGGAACTCCTACGAGCAGTACTTC.

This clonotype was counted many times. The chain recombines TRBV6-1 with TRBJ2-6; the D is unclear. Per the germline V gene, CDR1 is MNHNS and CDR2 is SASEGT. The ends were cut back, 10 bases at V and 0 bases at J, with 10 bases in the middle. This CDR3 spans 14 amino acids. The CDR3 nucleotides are TGTGCCACCCCCTATGCCTCTGGGGCCAACGTCCTGACTTTC. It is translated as CATPYASGANVLTF.

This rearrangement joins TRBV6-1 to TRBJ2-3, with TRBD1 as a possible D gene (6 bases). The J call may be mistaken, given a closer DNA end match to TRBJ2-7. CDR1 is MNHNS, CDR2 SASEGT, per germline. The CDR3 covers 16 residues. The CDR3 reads CASSALTGTHAYEQYF. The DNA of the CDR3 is TGTGCCAGCAGTGCATTGACCGGGACACACGCCTACGAGCAGTACTTC.

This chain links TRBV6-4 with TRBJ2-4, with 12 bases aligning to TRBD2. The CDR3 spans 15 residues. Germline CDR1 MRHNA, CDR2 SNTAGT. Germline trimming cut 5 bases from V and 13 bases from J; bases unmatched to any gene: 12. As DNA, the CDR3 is TGTGCCAGCAGTCGACTAGCGGGAGTAGGTAATGAGCAGTACTTC. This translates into CASSRLAGVGNEQYF.

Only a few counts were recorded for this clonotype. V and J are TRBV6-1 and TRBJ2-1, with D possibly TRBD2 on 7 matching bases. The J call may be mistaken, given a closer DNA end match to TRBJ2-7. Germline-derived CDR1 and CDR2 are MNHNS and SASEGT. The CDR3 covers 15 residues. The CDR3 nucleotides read TGTGCCAGCAGTGAAGGGGGGGGCTCCTACAATGAGCAGTACTTC. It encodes CASSEGGGSYNEQYF.

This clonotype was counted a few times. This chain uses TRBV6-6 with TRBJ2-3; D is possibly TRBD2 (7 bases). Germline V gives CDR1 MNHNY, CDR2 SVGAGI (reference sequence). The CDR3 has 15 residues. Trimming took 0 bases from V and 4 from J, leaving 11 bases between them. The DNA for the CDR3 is TGTGCCAGCAGTTACTCAGGGGGGGCCCCAGATACGCAGTATTTT. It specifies CASSYSGGAPDTQYF.

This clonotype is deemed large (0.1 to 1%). CDR3 coding DNA: TGTGCCAGCGTCCAAGCTAGCGGGGCCTACGAGCAGTACTTC. Translation: CASVQASGAYEQYF. V and J are TRBV6-1 and TRBJ2-1; 9 bases fit TRBD2. The J call is doubtful: the DNA matches TRBJ2-7 better. CDR3 size: 14 residues. Germline V gene data show CDR1 as MNHNS and CDR2 as SASEGT.

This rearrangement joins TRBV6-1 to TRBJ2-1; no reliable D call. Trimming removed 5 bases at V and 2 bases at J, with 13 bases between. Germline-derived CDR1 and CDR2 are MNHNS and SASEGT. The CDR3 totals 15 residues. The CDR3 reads CASSLAPATYNEQFF. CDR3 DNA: TGTGCCAGCAGTTTGGCACCAGCCACCTACAATGAGCAGTTCTTC.

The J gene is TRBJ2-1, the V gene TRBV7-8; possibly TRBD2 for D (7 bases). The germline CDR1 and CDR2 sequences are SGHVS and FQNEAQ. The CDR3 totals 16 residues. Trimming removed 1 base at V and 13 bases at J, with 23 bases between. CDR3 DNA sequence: TGTGCCAGCAGCTTAGTGGTAGGGGGGGGTCAAGAGACCCAGTTCTTC. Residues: CASSLVVGGGQETQFF.

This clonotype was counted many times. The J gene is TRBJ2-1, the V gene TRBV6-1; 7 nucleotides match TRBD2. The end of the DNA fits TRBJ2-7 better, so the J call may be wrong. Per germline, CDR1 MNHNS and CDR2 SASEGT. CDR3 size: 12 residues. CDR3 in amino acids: CASSSSGYEQYF. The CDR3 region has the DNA TGTGCCAGCAGTAGTAGCGGGTACGAGCAGTACTTC.

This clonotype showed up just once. The CDR3 nucleotides are TGTGCCAGCAGTATACAGGGGCTCAGCACAGATACGCAGTATTTT. Its translation: CASSIQGLSTDTQYF. The chain combines TRBV6-1 with TRBJ2-3, with TRBD1 identical over 7 bases. CDR1 is MNHNS and CDR2 is SASEGT in the germline V gene. Trimming removed 5 bases from V and 0 bases from J; junction bases left unmatched: 5. This CDR3 comprises 15 residues.

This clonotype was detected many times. This chain's CDR3 is CASSWGIRETQFF. The DNA for the CDR3 is TGTGCCAGCAGCTGGGGTATCCGAGAGACCCAGTTCTTC. The chain uses TRBV6-1 and TRBJ2-1; no firm D call. CDR3 length equals 13 residues. CDR1 and CDR2 (germline): MNHNS, SASEGT. V gave up 6 bases and J gave up 13 bases, with 19 bases separating them.

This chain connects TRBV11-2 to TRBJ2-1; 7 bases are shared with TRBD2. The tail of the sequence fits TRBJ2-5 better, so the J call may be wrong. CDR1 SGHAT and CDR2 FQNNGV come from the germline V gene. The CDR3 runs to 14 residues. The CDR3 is CASRLGGKQETQYF. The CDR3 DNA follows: TGTGCCAGCAGGCTGGGGGGGAAACAAGAGACCCAGTACTTC.

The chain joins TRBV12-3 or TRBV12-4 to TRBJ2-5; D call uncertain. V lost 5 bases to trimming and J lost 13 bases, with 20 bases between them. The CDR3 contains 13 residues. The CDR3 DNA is TGTGCCAGCAGTCGTGAACGTCTAGGGCCGGCGTACTTC. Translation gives CASSRERLGPAYF.